The 9 T cell receptor beta chains reported below all come from one sample, sequenced in a study of T-cell memory formation after mild COVID-19. TCRdb reprocessed the 5' RACE reads via MiXCR and lists one record per CDR3 protein. The sample holds approximately 300,000 distinct CDR3 sequences, approximately 15% seen once. The sequenced material came from PBMCs or a T cell subset sorted from them (not recorded which). The source of these receptors is a man in his late teens or twenties who had mild COVID-19 (a few samples of this study predate the infection). Cell type and time point are not known.

The chain carries TRBV24-1 and TRBJ1-2; unclear D gene. The germline gives CDR1 KGHDR, CDR2 SFDVKD. The CDR3 loop spans 14 amino acids. V dropped 4 bases and J dropped 0 bases, with 8 bases sitting between them. The CDR3 coding sequence is TGTGCCACCAGTGACCCGACTACTAACTATGGCTACACCTTC. Amino acids: CATSDPTTNYGYTF.

This clonotype came up a few times. V and J are TRBV5-5 and TRBJ2-2, with a possible D match to TRBD1 (8 bases). Germline V gene data show CDR1 as SGHKS and CDR2 as YYEKEE (reference sequence). CDR3 length equals 15 residues. The V and J ends lost 0 bases and 4 bases respectively, with 10 bases between them. The CDR3 loop is CASSLDRGGTGELFF. The CDR3 DNA follows: TGTGCCAGCAGCTTGGACAGGGGGGGCACCGGGGAGCTGTTTTTT.

The V gene is TRBV20-1, the J gene TRBJ1-2; D is uncertain. The CDR3 is 13 residues long. V shed 3 bases and J shed 3 bases, with 11 bases lying between them. Germline lookup yields CDR1 DFQATT and CDR2 SNEGSKA (reference sequence). The CDR3 sequence is CSARTASYYGYTF. For the CDR3, the DNA is TGCAGTGCTAGGACGGCATCTTACTATGGCTACACCTTC.

The chain links TRBV24-1 to TRBJ2-1; maybe TRBD2 (7 bases). Trimming cost V 0 bases and J 2 bases, with 13 bases left between them. Germline lookup yields CDR1 KGHDR and CDR2 SFDVKD. The CDR3 is made up of 17 amino acids. The CDR3 DNA follows: TGTGCCACCAGTGATTTGGCGGGGGCTACTGCCTACAATGAGCAGTTCTTC. It translates to CATSDLAGATAYNEQFF.

This clonotype was detected only a few times. The rearrangement joins TRBV7-2 to TRBJ2-1; D not resolved. The length of the CDR3 is 14 residues. CDR1 and CDR2 (germline): SGHTA, FQGNSA. Trimming cost V 2 bases and J 3 bases, with 8 bases left between them. The CDR3 DNA sequence: TGTGCCAGCAGCTTATTGGTGGGCTACAATGAGCAGTTCTTC. It specifies CASSLLVGYNEQFF. Complete variable domain (other parts from reference TRBV7-2 and TRBJ2-1): GAGVSQSPSNKVTEKGKDVELRCDPISGHTALYWYRQSLGQGLEFLIYFQGNSAPDKSGLPSDRFSAERTGGSVSTLTIQRTQQEDSAVYLCASSLLVGYNEQFFGPGTRLTVL.

A few counts support this clonotype. The chain has TRBV6-5 and TRBJ1-1; D ambiguous. Trimming took off 7 bases at V and 3 bases at J, with 15 bases between the two ends. Germline CDR1 reads MNHEY; CDR2 reads SVGAGI. The CDR3 is 14 residues long. CDR3 in amino acids: CASTPGGRDTEAFF. The CDR3 DNA reads TGTGCCAGCACCCCGGGTGGCCGAGACACTGAAGCTTTCTTT.

The rearrangement uses TRBV9 and TRBJ1-4, with a possible D match to TRBD1 (6 bases). The CDR3 has 13 amino acids. Trimming cost V 4 bases and J 10 bases, with 14 bases left between them. Germline assignment: CDR1 SGDLS and CDR2 YYNGEE. The CDR3 bases are TGTGCCAGCAGCTCACACAGGGAGGGAAAACTGTTTTTT. It specifies CASSSHREGKLFF.

This clonotype has more than one count but fewer than ten. The rearrangement joins TRBV6-2 or TRBV6-3 to TRBJ2-7; no clear D gene. Germline CDR1 is MNHEY and CDR2 is SVGEGT. Deletions cut 2 bases from V and 2 bases from J, with 10 bases between. The CDR3 is made up of 14 amino acids. DNA for the CDR3: TGTGCCAGCAGTTACACCTCGAGCACCTACGAGCAGTACTTC. Protein sequence: CASSYTSSTYEQYF.

This clonotype was recorded many times. CDR3 in DNA: TGTGCCAGCAGCTTTTGGACAGGGGGAAACTCTGGGGCCAACGTCCTGACTTTC. Translating it yields CASSFWTGGNSGANVLTF. This chain connects TRBV13 to TRBJ2-6; 10 bases align to TRBD1. V trimming: 3 bases; J trimming: 0 bases; junction bases outside the gene matches: 5. This CDR3 is built from 18 residues. Germline V gene sequence: CDR1 PRHDT, CDR2 FYEKMQ (reference sequence).